These 25 T cell receptor beta chains came from one sample sequenced in a study of blood T cell repertoires in COVID-19. Method: immunoSEQ multiplex PCR; TCRdb's copy keeps in-frame clones and lacks some. The sample lists about 410,000 clones, 80% to 95% occurring once. Sequenced sample: PBMCs or T cells enriched from blood (not recorded which). These receptors were obtained from a man between 18 and 29 years old who had recovered from COVID-19.

V gene TRBV9 combines with J gene TRBJ2-7; D perhaps matches TRBD2 (6 bases). Per the germline V gene, CDR1 is SGDLS and CDR2 is YYNGEE. V lost 0 bases to trimming and J lost 1 base, with 11 bases between them. The CDR3 has 15 residues. The CDR3 loop is CASSVEGGASYEQYF. CDR3 coding DNA: TGTGCCAGCAGCGTAGAGGGCGGGGCTTCCTACGAGCAGTACTTC.

The DNA for the CDR3 is TGTGCCAGCAGTCACTTAACAGGGAACGCGGAGACCCAGTACTTC. This translates into CASSHLTGNAETQYF. The J gene is TRBJ2-5, the V gene TRBV28; a possible D gene is TRBD1 (6 bases). V lost 5 bases to trimming and J lost 5 bases, with 18 bases between them. Germline V gene data show CDR1 as MDHEN and CDR2 as SYDVKM. This CDR3 region has 15 residues.

J is TRBJ2-7 and V is TRBV7-9; a weak D match, TRBD1 (6 bases). CDR3 length: 12 residues. V was cut by 4 bases and J by 11 bases, with 15 bases left in between. CDR1 is SEHNR, CDR2 FQNEAQ, per germline (reference sequence). In nucleotides, the CDR3 is TGTGCCAGCAGCTCAGGGCTGGGGGCAAAGTACTTC. Its protein is CASSSGLGAKYF.

The chain is built from TRBV3-1 (or the pseudogene TRBV3-2) and TRBJ2-2; D is uncertain. The germline gives CDR1 LGHDT, CDR2 YNNKEL (reference sequence). The CDR3 consists of 15 residues. Trimming removed 3 bases from V and 0 bases from J, with 8 bases in between. The CDR3 DNA follows: TGTGCCAGCAGCCACTATACTACGAACACCGGGGAGCTGTTTTTT. The encoded protein is CASSHYTTNTGELFF.

This sequence joins TRBV14 and TRBJ1-2; D remains ambiguous. The CDR3 consists of 15 residues. V was shortened by 1 base and J by 8 bases, with 17 bases between the two germline ends. Germline V gene data show CDR1 as SGHDN and CDR2 as FVKESK. CDR3 bases: TGTGCCAGCAGCCAAGGTGCCCGGGATCGCTCGGGCTACACCTTC. This translates into CASSQGARDRSGYTF.

The rearrangement joins TRBV7-2 to TRBJ1-5, with a weak D call TRBD1 (5 bases). Trimming removed 3 bases from V and 0 bases from J, with 21 bases in between. The CDR3 runs to 19 residues. CDR1 is SGHTA and CDR2 is FQGNSA in the germline V gene. The CDR3 coding sequence is TGTGCCAGCAGCTTGTCCCGAGTTGGGGCAGCCTATAGCAATCAGCCCCAGCATTTT. Its translation: CASSLSRVGAAYSNQPQHF.

CDR3 in amino acids: CAWSPGLAGVETQYF. For the CDR3, the DNA is TGTGCCTGGAGTCCGGGACTAGCGGGAGTTGAGACCCAGTACTTC. The V and J genes are TRBV30 and TRBJ2-5, with 14 bases aligning to TRBD2. The CDR3 sequence is 15 residues long. CDR1 and CDR2 (germline): GTSNPN, SVGIG (reference sequence). V lost 2 bases to trimming and J lost 5 bases; unmatched junction nucleotides: 4. The full variable domain, its missing parts supplied by reference TRBV30 and TRBJ2-5, is SQTIHQWPATLVQPVGSPLSLECTVEGTSNPNLYWYRQAAGRGLQLLFYSVGIGQISSEVPQNLSASRPQDRQFILSSKKLLLSDSGFYLCAWSPGLAGVETQYFGPGTRLLVL.

The rearrangement uses TRBV11-2 and TRBJ2-5; 8 positions match TRBD1. Looked up from germline, CDR1 is SGHAT and CDR2 is FQNNGV. This CDR3 is 15 amino acids long. V lost 7 bases to trimming and J lost 5 bases; unmatched junction nucleotides: 12. The CDR3 bases are TGTGCCAGCACAGGGACAGGCGTTGCGGGCGAGACCCAGTACTTC. It yields the protein CASTGTGVAGETQYF.

The CDR3 DNA is TGTGCCAGCAGTGACCCCCCGGCGGGACAGGGGACCTACGAGCAGTACTTC. It encodes CASSDPPAGQGTYEQYF. This chain links TRBV2 with TRBJ2-7, with 10 bases fitting TRBD1. J lost 2 bases, V lost 3 bases, and 10 bases had no gene match. Looked up from germline, CDR1 is SNHLY and CDR2 is FYNNEI. This CDR3 spans 17 amino acids. Drawing the rest from reference TRBV2 and TRBJ2-7, the complete variable domain is EPEVTQTPSHQVTQMGQEVILRCVPISNHLYFYWYRQILGQKVEFLVSFYNNEISEKSEIFDDQFSVERPDGSNFTLKIRSTKLEDSAMYFCASSDPPAGQGTYEQYFGPGTRLTVT.

The chain links TRBV9 to TRBJ1-1; no definite D call. Germline V lookup: CDR1 SGDLS, CDR2 YYNGEE. This CDR3 is built from 13 residues. V was shortened by 4 bases and J by 1 base, with 8 bases between the two germline ends. Here the CDR3 reads CASSSRQNTEAFF. CDR3 coding DNA: TGTGCCAGCAGCTCTCGACAGAACACTGAAGCTTTCTTT.

V usage is TRBV11-2 and J usage is TRBJ2-7; TRBD2 matches at 8 bases. The junction had 12 bases not matched to a gene; V was cut back by 6 bases and J by 5 bases. The CDR3 is 15 amino acids. The germline CDR1 and CDR2 sequences are SGHAT and FQNNGV. The CDR3 sequence is CASRHHAGTRNEQYF. CDR3 in DNA: TGTGCCAGCAGACACCACGCCGGGACTAGAAACGAGCAGTACTTC. Complete variable domain (other parts from reference TRBV11-2 and TRBJ2-7): EAGVAQSPRYKIIEKRQSVAFWCNPISGHATLYWYQQILGQGPKLLIQFQNNGVVDDSQLPKDRFSAERLKGVDSTLKIQPAKLEDSAVYLCASRHHAGTRNEQYFGPGTRLTVT.

V is TRBV11-1 and J is TRBJ1-1; no clear D gene. Germline V gene data show CDR1 as SGHAT and CDR2 as FQDESV (reference sequence). V lost 4 bases and J 3 bases, leaving 9 bases between the germline ends. This CDR3 spans 13 amino acids. For the CDR3, the DNA is TGTGCCAGCAGCTCACTCCGGGACACTGAAGCTTTCTTT. Amino acids: CASSSLRDTEAFF.

V gene TRBV24-1 combines with J gene TRBJ2-3; tentative D call: TRBD1 (6 bases). CDR3 length: 14 residues. Germline lookup yields CDR1 KGHDR and CDR2 SFDVKD. V lost 1 base and J lost 9, with 13 bases in between. CDR3 bases: TGTGCCACCAGTGATTTTCTCAGGGGACGGACGCAGTATTTT. As protein: CATSDFLRGRTQYF.

This chain connects TRBV24-1 to TRBJ2-3; 9 bases are shared with TRBD2. There are 14 residues in the CDR3. Germline V gene lookup returns CDR1 KGHDR and CDR2 SFDVKD. V shed 5 bases and J 7 bases; nucleotides not matched to a gene: 6. CDR3 loop: CATSAASGTYTQYF. DNA for the CDR3: TGTGCCACCAGTGCGGCTAGCGGGACATATACGCAGTATTTT.

The J gene is TRBJ1-2, the V gene TRBV12-5; TRBD1 aligns across 9 bases. Germline V gives CDR1 LGHNT, CDR2 FRNRAP. V lost 5 bases to trimming and J lost 4 bases; unmatched junction nucleotides: 5. This CDR3 has 14 residues. The CDR3 loop reads CASGPGQGLYGYTF. DNA for the CDR3: TGTGCTAGTGGTCCGGGACAGGGTCTCTATGGCTACACCTTC.

This chain links TRBV4-2 with TRBJ1-2, with TRBD1 identical over 7 bases. The CDR3 has 14 residues. The V gene's germline CDR1 is LGHNA and CDR2 YNFKEQ. V trimming: 0 bases; J trimming: 2 bases; junction bases outside the gene matches: 0. The CDR3 region has the DNA TGTGCCAGCAGCCAAGAACAGGGGAACTATGGCTACACCTTC. Protein: CASSQEQGNYGYTF.

The gene calls are TRBV5-1 and TRBJ1-6; TRBD1 matches at 7 bases. Trimming cost V 0 bases and J 3 bases; bases outside gene matches: 6. This CDR3 contains 17 residues. Per the germline V gene, CDR1 is SGHRS and CDR2 is YFSETQ. The CDR3 is CASSLGGGFDYNSPLHF. Here the CDR3 DNA reads TGCGCCAGCAGCTTGGGAGGGGGCTTCGACTATAATTCACCCCTCCACTTT.

The CDR3 nucleotides read TGCGCCAGCAGCCCAACAGGGACGGCTGGGGCCAACGTCCTGACTTTC. Translating it yields CASSPTGTAGANVLTF. The gene calls are TRBV5-1 and TRBJ2-6; the D gene is possibly TRBD1 (6 bases). The CDR3 is made up of 16 amino acids. Trimming pared 4 bases from V and 2 bases from J, leaving 13 bases between. CDR1 and CDR2 (germline): SGHRS, YFSETQ. Complete variable domain (other parts from reference TRBV5-1 and TRBJ2-6): KAGVTQTPRYLIKTRGQQVTLSCSPISGHRSVSWYQQTPGQGLQFLFEYFSETQRNKGNFPGRFSGRQFSNSRSEMNVSTLELGDSALYLCASSPTGTAGANVLTFGAGSRLTVL.

V is TRBV4-2 and J is TRBJ1-2; TRBD1 agrees at 8 bases. This CDR3 is built from 14 residues. Per germline, CDR1 LGHNA and CDR2 YNFKEQ. V gave up 0 bases and J gave up 8 bases; unmatched junction bases: 5. CDR3 loop: CASSQERTGRGYTF. CDR3 nucleotide sequence: TGTGCCAGCAGCCAAGAGAGGACAGGGAGAGGCTACACCTTC.

J is TRBJ2-3 and V is TRBV28; D gene uncertain. Germline V gene sequence: CDR1 MDHEN, CDR2 SYDVKM. CDR3 size: 16 residues. Trimming took 3 bases from V and 2 from J, leaving 15 bases between them. The CDR3, as DNA: TGTGCCAGCAGTTTCCACGGGTCCCAGAACACAGATACGCAGTATTTT. It translates to CASSFHGSQNTDTQYF.

The V gene is TRBV7-9, the J gene TRBJ1-4, with 9 bases lining up with TRBD1. The germline V gene encodes CDR1 SEHNR and CDR2 FQNEAQ (reference sequence). V lost 1 base to trimming and J lost 8 bases; unmatched junction nucleotides: 5. The CDR3 sequence is 15 residues long. CDR3 loop: CASSLVTGGLEKLFF. The CDR3 nucleotides are TGTGCCAGCAGCTTAGTAACAGGGGGCCTGGAAAAACTGTTTTTT.

This rearrangement joins TRBV6-6 to TRBJ2-1; 11 bases fit TRBD2. V shed 7 bases, J shed 4 bases, and the junction held 3 bases outside the gene matches. Germline CDR1 MNHNY, CDR2 SVGAGI (reference sequence). CDR3 length equals 14 residues. CDR3 residues: CASTRTSGYNEQFF. The CDR3 DNA reads TGTGCCAGCACCAGGACTAGCGGGTACAATGAGCAGTTCTTC.

The sample holds one count of this clone. The chain couples TRBV2 to TRBJ2-3; the match to TRBD2 covers 9 bases. The CDR3 sequence is 14 residues long. Germline CDR1 SNHLY, CDR2 FYNNEI. V lost 5 bases to trimming and J lost 5 bases; unmatched junction nucleotides: 5. CDR3 sequence: CASSIAGVRDTQYF. In DNA form, the CDR3 reads TGTGCCAGCAGTATAGCGGGAGTGAGAGATACGCAGTATTTT.

The chain joins TRBV9 to TRBJ1-2; tentative D call: TRBD1 (6 bases). CDR3 length: 14 amino acids. Germline assignment: CDR1 SGDLS and CDR2 YYNGEE. The ends were cut back, 1 base at V and 5 bases at J, with 12 bases in the middle. The CDR3 spells CASSVQDSGYGYTF. The CDR3 DNA follows: TGTGCCAGCAGCGTACAGGACAGTGGATATGGCTACACCTTC.

This clone was observed a handful of times. The gene calls are TRBV5-5 and TRBJ1-4, with TRBD1 matching over 8 bases. The length of the CDR3 is 16 residues. V was pared by 3 bases and J by 5 bases, with 9 bases of the junction left unmatched. CDR1 is SGHKS, CDR2 YYEKEE, per germline (reference sequence). Here the CDR3 DNA reads TGTGCCAGCAGCTGGACGGGGGGACAGGTCAATGAAAAACTGTTTTTT. Protein sequence: CASSWTGGQVNEKLFF.